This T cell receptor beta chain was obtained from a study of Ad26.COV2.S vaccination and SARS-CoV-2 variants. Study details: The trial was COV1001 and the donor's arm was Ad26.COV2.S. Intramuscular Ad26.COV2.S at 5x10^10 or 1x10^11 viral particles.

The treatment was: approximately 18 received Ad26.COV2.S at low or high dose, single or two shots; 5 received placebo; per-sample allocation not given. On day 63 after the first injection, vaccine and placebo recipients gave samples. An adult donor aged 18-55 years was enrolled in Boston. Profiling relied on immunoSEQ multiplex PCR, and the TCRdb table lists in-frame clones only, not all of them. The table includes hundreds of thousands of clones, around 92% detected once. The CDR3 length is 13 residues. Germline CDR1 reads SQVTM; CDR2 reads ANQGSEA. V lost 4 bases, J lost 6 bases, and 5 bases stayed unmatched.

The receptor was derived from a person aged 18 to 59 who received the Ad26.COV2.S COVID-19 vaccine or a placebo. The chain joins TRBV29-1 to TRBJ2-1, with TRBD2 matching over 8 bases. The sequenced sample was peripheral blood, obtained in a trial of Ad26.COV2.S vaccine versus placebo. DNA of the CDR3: TGCAGCGTTGCGAGCGGGAGTCGCAATGAGCAGTTCTTC. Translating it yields CSVASGSRNEQFF.